These 14 T cell receptor beta chains were sequenced from one sample in a study of cytomegalovirus exposure and HLA in healthy donors. PCR involved 60 Vbeta and 13 Jbeta primers. Libraries were prepared by immunoSEQ multiplex PCR; TCRdb keeps only in-frame clonotypes and omits some of them. Of about 100,000 clones in the sample, about 74% were seen once. The specimen was PBMCs. These receptor sequences come from a woman aged 40 to 55 in good health and CMV-seropositive.

The chain couples TRBV5-1 to TRBJ2-2, with D possibly being TRBD1 (6 bases). This CDR3 is 15 amino acids long. CDR1 and CDR2 (germline): SGHRS, YFSETQ. Trimming left V 4 bases short and J 1 base short, with 11 bases between. The CDR3 sequence is CASSEPQGNTGELFF. CDR3 nucleotides: TGCGCCAGCAGCGAACCACAGGGGAACACCGGGGAGCTGTTTTTT.

J is TRBJ2-1 and V is TRBV11-3, with a possible D match to TRBD1 (5 bases). The CDR3 sequence is 14 residues long. Per the germline V gene, CDR1 is SGHNT and CDR2 is YENEEA. V was clipped by 5 bases and J by 0 bases, with 8 bases between them. CDR3 residues: CASSVRDSYNEQFF. CDR3 sequence (DNA): TGTGCCAGCAGCGTCAGGGACTCCTACAATGAGCAGTTCTTC.

The V gene is TRBV30, the J gene TRBJ2-3; D is perhaps TRBD2 (6 bases). The CDR3 has 14 amino acids. V was clipped by 2 bases and J by 3 bases, with 12 bases between them. The V gene's germline CDR1 is GTSNPN and CDR2 SVGIG (reference sequence). The DNA for the CDR3 is TGTGCCTGGAGTACCCCGACTAGGACAGATACGCAGTATTTT. Translated: CAWSTPTRTDTQYF.

The V gene is TRBV7-2, the J gene TRBJ1-4; the match to TRBD1 covers 11 bases. From germline, CDR1 is SGHTA and CDR2 FQGNSA. The CDR3 is made up of 14 amino acids. The V segment lost 4 bases and the J segment 8 bases; nucleotides outside the gene matches: 3. CDR3 sequence (DNA): TGTGCCAGCAGCTGGGACAGGGGGAGCGAAAAACTGTTTTTT. Amino acid sequence: CASSWDRGSEKLFF.

This rearrangement joins TRBV2 to TRBJ1-5, with unresolved D. V lost 6 bases and J lost 4, with 13 bases in between. Germline V gives CDR1 SNHLY, CDR2 FYNNEI. The CDR3 has 14 residues. The CDR3 DNA sequence: TGTGCCAGCAGCGTCGGTCGTGGTAATCAGCCCCAGCATTTT. Translating gives CASSVGRGNQPQHF.

This chain connects TRBV29-1 to TRBJ1-5, with TRBD1 as a possible D gene (6 bases). Germline V gene lookup returns CDR1 SQVTM and CDR2 ANQGSEA. Deletions cut 4 bases from V and 1 base from J, with 8 bases between. The CDR3 sequence is 13 residues long. The CDR3 loop reads CSVGGQSNQPQHF. The CDR3 bases are TGCAGCGTTGGGGGGCAGAGCAATCAGCCCCAGCATTTT.

This chain connects TRBV7-6 to TRBJ1-3; the D is unclear. The V and J ends lost 3 bases and 8 bases respectively, with 8 bases between them. This CDR3 has 12 amino acids. Germline values: CDR1 SGHVS, CDR2 FNYEAQ. The CDR3 spells CASSLQADTIYF. The CDR3 region has the DNA TGTGCCAGCAGCTTGCAGGCAGACACCATATATTTT.

This chain joins TRBV19 and TRBJ1-5; 8 bases align to TRBD1. This CDR3 region has 14 residues. V trimming: 5 bases; J trimming: 2 bases; junction bases outside the gene matches: 2. Per germline, CDR1 LNHDA and CDR2 SQIVND (reference sequence). CDR3 DNA sequence: TGTGCCAGTAGTGGACAGGGTGGCAATCAGCCCCAGCATTTT. It translates to CASSGQGGNQPQHF.

This clone was seen more than once but under ten times. This chain uses TRBV5-1 with TRBJ2-1; maybe TRBD1 (5 bases). Germline-derived CDR1 and CDR2 are SGHRS and YFSETQ. The CDR3 is 13 residues long. V was cut by 5 bases and J by 8 bases, with 14 bases left in between. CDR3 DNA sequence: TGCGCCAGCAGTCAAGGGGCTAGGGATGAGCAGTTCTTC. The encoded protein is CASSQGARDEQFF.

The CDR3 DNA reads as TGTGCCATCATGAAGGGACAGGGGGCGTTAGGCTACACCTTC. Translating gives CAIMKGQGALGYTF. This chain connects TRBV10-3 to TRBJ1-2; 12 bases match TRBD1. Germline V gene sequence: CDR1 ENHRY, CDR2 SYGVKD. The CDR3 is made up of 14 amino acids. J lost 8 bases, V lost 7 bases, and 8 bases had no gene match.

The genes are TRBV6-1 and TRBJ2-2; D is ambiguous. Germline V CDR1 and CDR2: MNHNS, SASEGT. CDR3 size: 12 residues. The V end lost 8 bases, the J end lost 3 bases, and 7 bases lay between the germline ends. CDR3 coding DNA: TGTGCCAGCGCGGTGGACACCGGGGAGCTGTTTTTT. Translated: CASAVDTGELFF.

V and J are TRBV5-6 and TRBJ1-6; tentative D call: TRBD1 (6 bases). Trimming took 4 bases from V and 5 from J, leaving 13 bases between them. Germline loops: CDR1 SGHDT, CDR2 YYEEEE. The CDR3 is 15 amino acids. The CDR3 region is CASSRGAADNSPLHF. CDR3 DNA: TGTGCCAGCAGCCGGGGGGCAGCCGATAATTCACCCCTCCACTTT.

The chain has TRBV15 and TRBJ1-4; D gene uncertain. Between the trimmed V and J ends, which lost 1 base and 0 bases, there was a span of 6 bases. CDR1 and CDR2 (germline): LNHNV, YYDKDF (reference sequence). CDR3 length: 15 residues. The CDR3 loop reads CATSRGYSTNEKLFF. The CDR3 DNA sequence: TGTGCCACCAGCAGAGGATACTCAACTAATGAAAAACTGTTTTTT.

This CDR3 is CASSLGEMNTEAFF. The CDR3 region has the DNA TGTGCCAGCAGCTTAGGGGAGATGAACACTGAAGCTTTCTTT. This sequence joins TRBV7-8 and TRBJ1-1; D is uncertain. This CDR3 spans 14 amino acids. Germline V CDR1 and CDR2: SGHVS, FQNEAQ. V lost 1 base and J 0 bases, leaving 6 bases between the germline ends.